These 29 T cell receptor beta chains came from one sample sequenced in a study of blood T cell repertoires in COVID-19. Repertoires were generated with immunoSEQ multiplex PCR, while TCRdb's copy carries only in-frame clones and drops some. Here the sample spans 370,000 or so clones, approximately 77% being singletons. Sequences were obtained from peripheral blood. These receptors all stem from a human donor with acute or convalescent COVID-19. The donor label of this sample is uncertain.

The chain links TRBV6-1 to TRBJ1-2, with a weak D call TRBD1 (5 bases). Trimming took 2 bases from V and 6 from J, leaving 13 bases between them. Germline values: CDR1 MNHNS, CDR2 SASEGT. The CDR3 runs to 14 residues. In DNA form, the CDR3 reads TGTGCCAGCAGTGAAATCGGGGGGAGAAATGGCTACACCTTC. It translates to CASSEIGGRNGYTF.

This rearrangement joins TRBV3-1 (or the pseudogene TRBV3-2) to TRBJ2-6; tentative D call: TRBD1 (5 bases). Trimming cost V 5 bases and J 2 bases, with 13 bases left between them. The V gene's germline CDR1 is LGHDT and CDR2 YNNKEL (reference sequence). This CDR3 comprises 16 residues. The CDR3 reads CASSIKQGPGANVLTF. The CDR3 DNA follows: TGTGCCAGCAGCATCAAGCAGGGCCCTGGGGCCAACGTCCTGACTTTC.

The chain employs TRBV7-9 and TRBJ1-1, with TRBD1 matching over 8 bases. Germline loops: CDR1 SEHNR, CDR2 FQNEAQ (reference sequence). Trimming took 7 bases from V and 3 from J; bases not matched to a gene: 7. The CDR3 contains 14 residues. The CDR3, as DNA: TGTGCCAGCACCGTGACAGGGGTCCACACTGAAGCTTTCTTT. This sequence encodes CASTVTGVHTEAFF. Supplemented by reference TRBV7-9 and TRBJ1-1, the full variable domain reads DTGVSQNPRHKITKRGQNVTFRCDPISEHNRLYWYRQTLGQGPEFLTYFQNEAQLEKSRLLSDRFSAERPKGSFSTLEIQRTEQGDSAMYLCASTVTGVHTEAFFGQGTRLTVV.

This chain joins TRBV18 and TRBJ2-2, with 7 bases matching TRBD1. Losses at the gene ends were 2 bases for V and 6 bases for J; bases not matched to a gene: 6. This CDR3 has 15 amino acids. CDR1 is KGHSH and CDR2 is LQKENI in the germline V gene. CDR3 sequence: CASSPYRTGAGELFF. CDR3 nucleotide sequence: TGTGCCAGCTCACCATATCGGACAGGCGCCGGGGAGCTGTTTTTT. Full variable domain (rest looked up from reference TRBV18 and TRBJ2-2): NAGVMQNPRHLVRRRGQEARLRCSPMKGHSHVYWYRQLPEEGLKFMVYLQKENIIDESGMPKERFSAEFPKEGPSILRIQQVVRGDSAAYFCASSPYRTGAGELFFGEGSRLTVL.

The rearrangement links TRBV6-1 to TRBJ2-1, with D perhaps TRBD2 (6 bases). The CDR3 has 11 residues. Germline lookup yields CDR1 MNHNS and CDR2 SASEGT. Trimming took 5 bases from V and 9 from J, leaving 8 bases between them. The CDR3 coding sequence is TGTGCCAGCAGTTGGACTACTGAGCAGTTCTTC. It specifies CASSWTTEQFF.

V gene TRBV5-5 combines with J gene TRBJ2-7; 7 bases map to TRBD1. Germline loops: CDR1 SGHKS, CDR2 YYEKEE (reference sequence). CDR3 size: 16 residues. Trimming took 4 bases from V and 4 from J; bases not matched to a gene: 14. The CDR3 DNA follows: TGTGCCAGCAGCCCGGGTGAACACAGGGGCGTTTACGAGCAGTACTTC. It yields the protein CASSPGEHRGVYEQYF.

With respect to this clone: The same CDR3 arises from other DNA sequences in this sample as well. The rearrangement joins TRBV18 to TRBJ2-1; 11 bases are a match to TRBD2. CDR1 KGHSH and CDR2 LQKENI come from the germline V gene. J was trimmed by 7 bases and V by 1 base; bases with no gene match: 3. There are 15 residues in the CDR3. The CDR3 protein is CASSPLAGGPNEQFF. In DNA form, the CDR3 reads TGTGCCAGCTCACCACTAGCGGGAGGGCCAAATGAGCAGTTCTTC.

This chain links TRBV6-5 with TRBJ1-5, with 7 bases identical to TRBD1. Trimming at V came to 2 bases and at J to 4 bases, leaving 8 bases not matched to a gene. CDR1 and CDR2 (germline): MNHEY, SVGAGI. CDR3 size: 16 residues. Written as DNA, the CDR3 is TGTGCCAGCAGTTACGGTAGGGGGCGAGTGAATCAGCCCCAGCATTTT. It codes for CASSYGRGRVNQPQHF.

Comment on this clone: This sample also contains other DNA sequences that code for the same CDR3. CDR3 sequence (DNA): TGTGCCAGCAGTTACTCCCGGGGTCCGAACACTGAAGCTTTCTTT. Translating gives CASSYSRGPNTEAFF. The chain joins TRBV6-5 to TRBJ1-1; no clear D. Trimming cost V 0 bases and J 1 base, with 9 bases left between them. CDR3 length: 15 amino acids. Germline CDR1 is MNHEY and CDR2 is SVGAGI.

The chain employs TRBV2 and TRBJ2-3; 10 nucleotides match TRBD2. V lost 4 bases, J lost 1 base, and 2 bases stayed unmatched. The CDR3 runs to 15 residues. The germline gives CDR1 SNHLY, CDR2 FYNNEI. CDR3 in amino acids: CASSGTSGGTDTQYF. As DNA, the CDR3 is TGTGCCAGCAGTGGGACTAGCGGTGGCACAGATACGCAGTATTTT.

The chain couples TRBV5-8 to TRBJ2-3; possible D gene TRBD1, 6 bases. Germline loops: CDR1 SGHTS, CDR2 YDEGEE. The germline V and J ends were trimmed by 2 bases and 4 bases, with 14 bases remaining between them. The CDR3 totals 15 residues. The DNA for the CDR3 is TGTGCCAGCAGCTTAAGGGGGATGGGAGCAGATACGCAGTATTTT. Translation: CASSLRGMGADTQYF.

This chain uses TRBV28 with TRBJ1-6; 7 bases are a match to TRBD1. The V and J ends lost 6 bases and 7 bases, in that order; junction bases with no gene match: 9. This CDR3 has 15 residues. CDR1 is MDHEN, CDR2 SYDVKM, per germline. This CDR3 is CASSPAGTANSPLHF. DNA of the CDR3: TGTGCCAGCAGCCCCGCCGGGACAGCCAATTCACCCCTCCACTTT.

This sequence joins TRBV9 and TRBJ1-4; 8 bases fit TRBD1. V lost 5 bases and J lost 3; bases outside the gene matches: 3. Germline V gene lookup returns CDR1 SGDLS and CDR2 YYNGEE. The CDR3 runs to 14 residues. Here the CDR3 reads CASSQGAANEKLFF. The CDR3 nucleotides are TGTGCCAGCAGTCAGGGGGCAGCTAATGAAAAACTGTTTTTT.

Here the CDR3 reads CASTPQGRWSTEAFF. DNA of the CDR3: TGTGCCAGCACCCCACAGGGGCGGTGGAGCACTGAAGCTTTCTTT. This sequence joins TRBV5-8 and TRBJ1-1, with TRBD1 matching over 7 bases. The CDR3 has 15 residues. Germline trimming cut 6 bases from V and 4 bases from J; bases unmatched to any gene: 12. CDR1 is SGHTS, CDR2 YDEGEE, per germline.

This clone showed up just once. The J gene is TRBJ2-1, the V gene TRBV6-5, with 7 bases aligning to TRBD1. The CDR3 length is 13 residues. Germline CDR1 reads MNHEY; CDR2 reads SVGAGI. V lost 5 bases and J lost 7; bases outside the gene matches: 5. CDR3 in amino acids: CASSRGTANEQFF. CDR3 sequence (DNA): TGTGCCAGCAGTCGAGGGACAGCAAATGAGCAGTTCTTC.

This clone was found a few times. The chain recombines TRBV28 with TRBJ1-3; the match to TRBD1 covers 7 bases. Germline V gene lookup returns CDR1 MDHEN and CDR2 SYDVKM. V gave up 6 bases and J gave up 4 bases; unmatched junction bases: 9. CDR3 length equals 15 residues. The CDR3 DNA follows: TGTGCCAGCAGCCCGGGACAGTCTTGGGGAAACACCATATATTTT. Encoded protein: CASSPGQSWGNTIYF.

In its sample, this clone was seen a few times. This rearrangement joins TRBV28 to TRBJ1-6; D possibly corresponds to TRBD1 (5 bases). V lost 3 bases and J 7 bases, leaving 10 bases between the germline ends. Looked up from germline, CDR1 is MDHEN and CDR2 is SYDVKM. The CDR3 length is 14 residues. CDR3 sequence: CASSFPRVNSPLHF. The DNA of the CDR3 is TGTGCCAGCAGTTTCCCCAGGGTAAATTCACCCCTCCACTTT.

This clone was observed a few times. The chain uses TRBV28 and TRBJ1-4; no clear D. This CDR3 is 12 amino acids long. Trimming took 6 bases from V and 4 from J, leaving 6 bases between them. CDR1 and CDR2 (germline): MDHEN, SYDVKM. The CDR3 loop reads CASRRINEKLFF. The CDR3 DNA follows: TGTGCCAGCAGGAGAATTAATGAAAAACTGTTTTTT. The full variable domain, with the rest looked up from reference TRBV28 and TRBJ1-4, is DVKVTQSSRYLVKRTGEKVFLECVQDMDHENMFWYRQDPGLGLRLIYFSYDVKMKEKGDIPEGYSVSREKKERFSLILESASTNQTSMYLCASRRINEKLFFGSGTQLSVL.

A single count supports this clone. Other DNA sequences in the sample encode the same CDR3. The chain carries TRBV4-1 and TRBJ2-6; a weak D match, TRBD1 (6 bases). Deletions cut 0 bases from V and 0 bases from J, with 6 bases between. The CDR3 extends over 16 amino acids. Germline CDR1 is MGHRA and CDR2 is YSYEKL. CDR3 sequence (DNA): TGCGCCAGCAGCCAAGACAGGGGCTCTGGGGCCAACGTCCTGACTTTC. Translation: CASSQDRGSGANVLTF.

The chain has TRBV28 and TRBJ1-6; unclear D gene. The CDR3 has 13 residues. CDR1 is MDHEN and CDR2 is SYDVKM in the germline V gene. Deletions cut 7 bases from V and 7 bases from J, with 11 bases between. The CDR3 spells CASTGEINSPLHF. CDR3 bases: TGTGCCAGCACGGGAGAGATCAATTCACCCCTCCACTTT. Variable domain in full (rest from reference TRBV28 and TRBJ1-6): DVKVTQSSRYLVKRTGEKVFLECVQDMDHENMFWYRQDPGLGLRLIYFSYDVKMKEKGDIPEGYSVSREKKERFSLILESASTNQTSMYLCASTGEINSPLHFGNGTRLTVT.

The CDR3 coding sequence is TGCGCCAGCAGTGAGACTGGGCTTGGGGCTTTCTTT. It yields the protein CASSETGLGAFF. This sequence joins TRBV10-2 and TRBJ1-1, with D unresolved. This CDR3 has 12 residues. V gave up 2 bases and J gave up 11 bases, with 12 bases separating them. Germline V CDR1 and CDR2: WSHSY, SAAADI.

This chain links TRBV28 with TRBJ1-5; the match to TRBD1 covers 10 bases. CDR3 length: 15 residues. Germline V gives CDR1 MDHEN, CDR2 SYDVKM. The junction had 9 bases not matched to a gene; V was cut back by 8 bases and J by 5 bases. CDR3 DNA: TGTGCCAGCGGTGATGGGACAGGGGTTTATCAGCCCCAGCATTTT. It specifies CASGDGTGVYQPQHF.

The chain combines TRBV30 with TRBJ1-5, with D hard to call. Germline V gene sequence: CDR1 GTSNPN, CDR2 SVGIG (reference sequence). Trimming removed 1 base at V and 1 base at J, with 8 bases between. The CDR3 length is 14 residues. The CDR3 region has the DNA TGTGCCTGGAGTGCCGGGGTCAGCAATCAGCCCCAGCATTTT. This encodes CAWSAGVSNQPQHF.

The chain is built from TRBV28 and TRBJ1-6, with D maybe TRBD1 (6 bases). V dropped 5 bases and J dropped 10 bases, with 18 bases sitting between them. Germline-derived CDR1 and CDR2 are MDHEN and SYDVKM. The CDR3 length is 15 residues. The CDR3 is CASSGPQGLGSPLHF. In DNA, the CDR3 is TGTGCCAGCAGTGGACCACAGGGCTTGGGATCACCCCTCCACTTT.

The genes are TRBV4-1 and TRBJ2-2, with 8 bases aligning to TRBD2. The CDR3 loop spans 16 amino acids. Germline lookup yields CDR1 MGHRA and CDR2 YSYEKL. V was clipped by 1 base and J by 7 bases; unmatched bases: 8. This CDR3 is CASSQGTSLRGGELFF. The DNA of the CDR3 is TGCGCCAGCAGCCAAGGGACTAGCCTTCGGGGCGGGGAGCTGTTTTTT.

The genes are TRBV5-1 and TRBJ1-2, with a weak D call TRBD1 (6 bases). Germline V gives CDR1 SGHRS, CDR2 YFSETQ. Trimming cost V 4 bases and J 2 bases, with 15 bases left between them. This CDR3 spans 15 amino acids. CDR3 coding DNA: TGCGCCAGCAGCGATGGACAGTTGAAGAACTATGGCTACACCTTC. Translation gives CASSDGQLKNYGYTF.

Details on this clone: A read error may produce the germline difference seen at one junction end. This chain uses TRBV19 with TRBJ1-1; D is perhaps TRBD1 (6 bases). CDR1 is LNHDA and CDR2 is SQIVND in the germline V gene (reference sequence). This CDR3 comprises 15 residues. This CDR3 reads CASSVDPTVRGGAFF. CDR3 in DNA: TGTGCCAGTAGTGTAGACCCGACCGTGAGGGGGGGAGCTTTCTTT.

The gene calls are TRBV18 and TRBJ1-6; possible D gene TRBD1, 6 bases. The CDR3 covers 14 residues. The V gene lost 6 bases and the J gene lost 7 bases, with 13 bases spanning the gap. Germline V gene sequence: CDR1 KGHSH, CDR2 LQKENI. The CDR3 is CASSTRGPNSPLHF. In DNA, the CDR3 is TGTGCCAGCTCTACCAGGGGACCGAATTCACCCCTCCACTTT.

The gene calls are TRBV10-1 and TRBJ1-2; the D is unclear. Germline V gene data show CDR1 as WNHNN and CDR2 as SYGVQD (reference sequence). There are 15 residues in the CDR3. Trimming took off 3 bases at V and 0 bases at J, with 11 bases between the two ends. CDR3 sequence: CASSDSTEANYGYTF. CDR3 DNA: TGCGCCAGCAGTGACTCGACGGAGGCTAACTATGGCTACACCTTC.